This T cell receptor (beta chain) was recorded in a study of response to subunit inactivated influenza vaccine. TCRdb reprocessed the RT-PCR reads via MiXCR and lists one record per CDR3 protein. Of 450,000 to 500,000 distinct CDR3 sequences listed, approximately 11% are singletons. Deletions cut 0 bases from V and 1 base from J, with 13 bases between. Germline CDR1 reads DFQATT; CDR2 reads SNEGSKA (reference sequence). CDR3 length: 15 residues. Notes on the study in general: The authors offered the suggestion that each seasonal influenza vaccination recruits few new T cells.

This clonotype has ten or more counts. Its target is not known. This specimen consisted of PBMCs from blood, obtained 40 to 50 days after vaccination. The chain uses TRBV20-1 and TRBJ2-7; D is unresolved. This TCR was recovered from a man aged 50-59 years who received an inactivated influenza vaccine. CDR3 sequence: CSARDQRFPSYEQYF. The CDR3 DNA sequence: TGCAGTGCTAGAGATCAGAGGTTTCCGTCCTACGAGCAGTACTTC.